This T cell receptor (beta chain) appears in the sequencing data of a study of beta chain features in type 1 diabetes. Study-wide points: Among patients with Type 1 diabetes, TCRB CDR3s were moderately but significantly shorter in every one of the four CD4+ subsets.

One heparinised blood draw averaging approximately 0.11 L was given by each donor. The entirety of the isolated RNA underwent reverse transcription, so expressed TCRB transcripts were sequenced. Measured with immunoSEQ multiplex PCR; TCRdb has only the in-frame clones, and not every one. Of 600,000 or so clones listed, about an eighth were seen once; the top ten hold about 0.11%. Regarding this clone: Its antigen remains unknown.

The CDR3 spans 16 residues. Germline V lookup: CDR1 SGHTA, CDR2 FQGNSA. V was cut by 5 bases and J by 2 bases, with 17 bases left in between. V gene TRBV7-2 combines with J gene TRBJ2-3; D may correspond to TRBD1 or TRBD2 (5 bases each). The sequence came from a man younger than 45 with type 1 diabetes. Sequencing used naive CD4+ T cells from blood. CDR3 DNA sequence: TGTGCCAGCAGCCGTCTTTGGGACGGATACACAGATACGCAGTATTTT. It yields the protein CASSRLWDGYTDTQYF.